This TCR beta chain was profiled in a study of blood T cell repertoires in COVID-19. V was clipped by 0 bases and J by 4 bases, with 10 bases between them. Germline CDR1 SGHDT, CDR2 YYEEEE. The CDR3 covers 14 residues. Method: immunoSEQ multiplex PCR; TCRdb's copy keeps in-frame clones and lacks some. The sample consists of roughly 230,000 clones, 90% of them appearing once. Sequencing was done on a sample of peripheral blood. The chain recombines TRBV5-6 with TRBJ1-1; TRBD1 is a possible D gene (5 bases). This clonotype was sampled from a woman aged 60-75 years with COVID-19, enrolled during active disease. CDR3: CASSLAPGGTEAFF. In DNA, the CDR3 is TGTGCCAGCAGCTTGGCCCCGGGGGGCACTGAAGCTTTCTTT.